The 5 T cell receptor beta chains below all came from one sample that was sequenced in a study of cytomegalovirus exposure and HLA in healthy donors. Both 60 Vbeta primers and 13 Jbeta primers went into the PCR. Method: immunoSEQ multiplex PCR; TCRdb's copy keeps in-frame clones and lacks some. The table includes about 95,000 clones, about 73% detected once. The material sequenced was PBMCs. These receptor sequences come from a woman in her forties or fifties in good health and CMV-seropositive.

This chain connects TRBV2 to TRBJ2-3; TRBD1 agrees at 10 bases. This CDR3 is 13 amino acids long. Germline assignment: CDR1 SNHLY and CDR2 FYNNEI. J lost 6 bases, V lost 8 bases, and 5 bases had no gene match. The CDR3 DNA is TGTGCCAGCGAGGACAGGGGGGAGGATACGCAGTATTTT. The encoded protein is CASEDRGEDTQYF.

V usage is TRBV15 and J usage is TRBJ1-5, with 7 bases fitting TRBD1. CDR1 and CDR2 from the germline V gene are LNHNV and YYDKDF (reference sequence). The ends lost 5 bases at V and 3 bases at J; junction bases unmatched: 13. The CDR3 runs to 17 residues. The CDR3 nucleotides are TGTGCCACCAGCCGATTAACCGGGACAGTCCACAATCAGCCCCAGCATTTT. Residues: CATSRLTGTVHNQPQHF.

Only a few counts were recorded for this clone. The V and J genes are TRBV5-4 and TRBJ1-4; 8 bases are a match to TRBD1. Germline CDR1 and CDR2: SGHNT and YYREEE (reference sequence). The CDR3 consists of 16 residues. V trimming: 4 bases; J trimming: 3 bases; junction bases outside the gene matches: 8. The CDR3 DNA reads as TGTGCCAGCAGCCTTTCAGGGGGCTGGGCTAATGAAAAACTGTTTTTT. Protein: CASSLSGGWANEKLFF.

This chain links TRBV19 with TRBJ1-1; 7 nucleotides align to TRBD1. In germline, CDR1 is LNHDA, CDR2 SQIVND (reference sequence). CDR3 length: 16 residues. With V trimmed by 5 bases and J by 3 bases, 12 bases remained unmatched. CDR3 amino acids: CASSPQAGGLDTEAFF. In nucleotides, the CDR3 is TGTGCCAGTAGTCCCCAAGCAGGGGGATTGGACACTGAAGCTTTCTTT.

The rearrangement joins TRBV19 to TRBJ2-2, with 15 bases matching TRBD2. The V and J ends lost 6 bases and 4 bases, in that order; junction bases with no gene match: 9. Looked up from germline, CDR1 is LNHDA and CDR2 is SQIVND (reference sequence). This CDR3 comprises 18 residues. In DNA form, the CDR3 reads TGTGCCAGTAGCCCCGGACTAGCGGGAGGGAAGCCCACCGGGGAGCTGTTTTTT. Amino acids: CASSPGLAGGKPTGELFF.